This is a list of T cell receptor beta chains from one sample in a study of blood T cell repertoires in COVID-19. TCRdb's table, derived via immunoSEQ multiplex PCR, lists solely in-frame clones and lacks some. The table lists 130,000 or so clones, approximately 90% of them singletons. Sequences were obtained from peripheral blood. Receptors originate from a man aged 50 to 59 with active or convalescent COVID-19. Each CDR3 is given with its conserved first and last residue. Fields, in order: D gene, J gene, clone size, V gene, CDR3 DNA, CDR3 protein. A D gene is named only where the DNA matches it firmly. For some rows the clone size is stated as once, few or many, or as a class when expanded; others skip it.

TRBD1 | TRBJ1-4 | NA | TRBV4-2 | TGTGCCAGCAGCCAACAAGACAGGGTGGATGAAAAACTGTTTTTT | CASSQQDRVDEKLFF
TRBD1 | TRBJ2-1 | NA | TRBV10-1 | TGCGCCAGCAGTGAGTCGAACAGGGGGGAGTACAATGAGCAGTTCTTC | CASSESNRGEYNEQFF
NA | TRBJ2-7 | NA | TRBV7-2 | TGTGCCAGCAGCTTAGAATCAGGGTTATCCTACGAGCAGTACTTC | CASSLESGLSYEQYF
NA | TRBJ1-6 | NA | TRBV4-1 | TGCGCCAGCAGCCAAGATGGGCCCGCCAGCTCCTATAATTCACCCCTCCACTTT | CASSQDGPASSYNSPLHF
TRBD1 | TRBJ2-5 | NA | TRBV7-2 | TGTGCCAGCAGCTTAGGCCCAGGGGGCGGGCAAGAGACCCAGTACTTC | CASSLGPGGGQETQYF
NA | TRBJ1-2 | few | TRBV21-1 | TGTGCCAGCAGCAGCCAGGGGGCGTTGCAGGGCTACACCTTC | CASSSQGALQGYTF
NA | TRBJ1-2 | many | TRBV24-1 | TGTGCCACCAGTGAGAGTGGCTATGGCTACACCTTC | CATSESGYGYTF
TRBD1 | TRBJ1-1 | NA | TRBV9 | TGTGCCAGCAGCGTCCACAGGGGTACTGAAGCTTTCTTT | CASSVHRGTEAFF
TRBD2 | TRBJ2-7 | NA | TRBV7-2 | TGTGCCAGCAACCTAGGACTAGCCGACTCCTACGAGCAGTACTTC | CASNLGLADSYEQYF
NA | TRBJ2-3 | NA | TRBV30 | TGTGCCTGGAGTGTCCGGGGGGCGGGGGATACGCAGTATTTT | CAWSVRGAGDTQYF
TRBD2 | TRBJ2-1 | NA | TRBV3-1/TRBV3-2 | TGTGCCAGCAGCCTTAGACTAGCGGGAGTAGACAATGAGCAGTTCTTC | CASSLRLAGVDNEQFF
NA | TRBJ1-1 | NA | TRBV29-1 | TGCAGCGCCTACGAGACAGGAAGTCGCTTCACTGAAGCTTTCTTT | CSAYETGSRFTEAFF
TRBD1 | TRBJ2-1 | NA | TRBV5-6 | TGTGCCAGCAGCTCAGCGAGGACAGGGGCCTACAATGAGCAGTTCTTC | CASSSARTGAYNEQFF
TRBD2 | TRBJ2-7 | NA | TRBV6-2/TRBV6-3 | TGTGCCAGCAGCCCTGACCGAGGGCGGGAGTCCCCCTACGAGCAGTACTTC | CASSPDRGRESPYEQYF
TRBD1 | TRBJ2-3 | NA | TRBV5-4 | TGTGCCAGCAGCTCCCGGCGACAGGGGGTACTCACAGATACGCAGTATTTT | CASSSRRQGVLTDTQYF
TRBD1 | TRBJ2-2 | once | TRBV30 | TGTGCCTGGGAGAAGACCGGGACAGGGTCCGGGGAGCTGTTTTTT | CAWEKTGTGSGELFF
NA | TRBJ2-5 | NA | TRBV7-7 | TGTGCCAGCAGCGCCCTCCAGGGGGGCCAAGAGACCCAGTACTTC | CASSALQGGQETQYF
TRBD1 | TRBJ2-1 | NA | TRBV30 | TGTGCCTGGAGACAGGGGACATCCACCTACAATGAGCAGTTCTTC | CAWRQGTSTYNEQFF
TRBD1 | TRBJ2-1 | NA | TRBV27 | TGTGCCAGCCGCCGTGAGGGACAGGGTTACAATGAGCAGTTCTTC | CASRREGQGYNEQFF
NA | TRBJ2-5 | once | TRBV7-2 | TGTGCCAGCAGCTTAGGGATATTCTCCAGGGAAGAGACCCAGTACTTC | CASSLGIFSREETQYF
NA | TRBJ1-6 | once | TRBV5-1 | TGCGCCAGCAGAGGGGACGGGGGAAATTCACCCCTCCACTTT | CASRGDGGNSPLHF
NA | TRBJ2-3 | NA | TRBV24-1 | TGTGCCACCAGTGGCGACACGGATACGCAGTATTTT | CATSGDTDTQYF
NA | TRBJ1-6 | NA | TRBV11-2 | TGTGCCAGCAGCTTAGACGACAGACCCCTCCACTTT | CASSLDDRPLHF
NA | TRBJ2-3 | NA | TRBV7-2 | TGTGCCAGCAGCTTACAGGGGGGCCCAGATACGCAGTATTTT | CASSLQGGPDTQYF
TRBD2 | TRBJ2-5 | few | TRBV7-2 | TGTGCCAGCAGCTTAGTGGCGGGGGGCCGGACCGGGGCCCAGTACTTC | CASSLVAGGRTGAQYF
NA | TRBJ1-1 | once | TRBV7-2 | TGTGCCAGCAAAACGGGTTCGAAGAACACTGAAGCTTTCTTT | CASKTGSKNTEAFF
TRBD1 | TRBJ2-1 | NA | TRBV7-9 | TGTGCCAGCAGCTGGGGTAGGGGGACAGTTGCCTACAATGAGCAGTTCTTC | CASSWGRGTVAYNEQFF
TRBD1 | TRBJ1-2 | NA | TRBV11-2 | TGTGCCAGCAGCTCACCGACAGGGGCCTTCGGGATCTACGGCTACACCTTC | CASSSPTGAFGIYGYTF
TRBD2 | TRBJ2-1 | once | TRBV5-8 | TGTGCCAGCAGCTTAAGACTAGCGGGAGCGGTTCAGTTCTTC | CASSLRLAGAVQFF
NA | TRBJ2-5 | NA | TRBV11-2 | TGTGCCAGCAGCTTTACTAGTGGCGTCGTGGAGACCCAGTACTTC | CASSFTSGVVETQYF
NA | TRBJ1-2 | once | TRBV15 | TGTGCCACCAGCAGCCAACAGGGAGTCTACGGCTACACCTTC | CATSSQQGVYGYTF
NA | TRBJ1-6 | NA | TRBV6-1 | TGTGCCAGCAGTGAAGGGGACACCTATAATTCACCCCTCCACTTT | CASSEGDTYNSPLHF
NA | TRBJ2-5 | NA | TRBV6-2/TRBV6-3 | TGTGCCAGCAGCCCTCAATATTTCAAGAGGAGACAAGAGACCCAGTACTTC | CASSPQYFKRRQETQYF
NA | TRBJ1-5 | NA | TRBV27 | TGTGCCAGCAGCCTAAACAGGGTTGGACAGCCCCAGCATTTT | CASSLNRVGQPQHF
NA | TRBJ2-7 | NA | TRBV6-1 | TGTGCCAGCAGTGAAGCGTTGTCGGGAGTCTACGAGCAGTACTTC | CASSEALSGVYEQYF
TRBD1 | TRBJ2-7 | NA | TRBV10-3 | TGTGCCATCACTGAGGGGGCGTCTTTAGCCTACGAGCAGTACTTC | CAITEGASLAYEQYF
TRBD2 | TRBJ2-2 | NA | TRBV7-7 | TGTGCCAGCAGCCCGGGACTAGCGGGGGGGAACACCGGGGAGCTGTTTTTT | CASSPGLAGGNTGELFF
NA | TRBJ2-1 | NA | TRBV30 | TGTGCCTGGACGAGGTGGGATGAGCAGTTCTTC | CAWTRWDEQFF
NA | TRBJ1-1 | NA | TRBV5-4 | TGTGCCAGCAGCTTTAGCGTGGGGAGCACTGAAGCTTTCTTT | CASSFSVGSTEAFF
NA | TRBJ1-1 | NA | TRBV6-5 | TGTGCCAGCAGTTACTCCTCGTCCTTCGACACTGAAGCTTTCTTT | CASSYSSSFDTEAFF
NA | TRBJ2-3 | few | TRBV11-2 | TGTGCCAGCAGCCCCACAGGGTTCGCACGTTCAGATACGCAGTATTTT | CASSPTGFARSDTQYF
NA | TRBJ2-7 | NA | TRBV24-1 | TGTGCCACCAGTGAGCGGGGAAACAGCGAGCAGTACTTC | CATSERGNSEQYF
TRBD2 | TRBJ2-1 | NA | TRBV4-2 | TGTGCCAGCAGCAACCTAGCGGGAGGCCACAATGAGCAGTTCTTC | CASSNLAGGHNEQFF
NA | TRBJ2-5 | NA | TRBV28 | TGTGCCAGCAGTTTCTCAAACAAAGAGACCCAGTACTTC | CASSFSNKETQYF